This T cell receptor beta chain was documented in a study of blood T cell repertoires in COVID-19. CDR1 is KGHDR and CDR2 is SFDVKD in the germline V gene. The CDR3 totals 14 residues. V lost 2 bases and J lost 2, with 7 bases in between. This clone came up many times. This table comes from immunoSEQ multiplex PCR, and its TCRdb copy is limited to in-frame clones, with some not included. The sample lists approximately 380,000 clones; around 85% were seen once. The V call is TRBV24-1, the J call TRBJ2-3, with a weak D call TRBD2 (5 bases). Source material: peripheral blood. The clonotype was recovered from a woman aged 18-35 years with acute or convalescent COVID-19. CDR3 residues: CATSDSTNTDTQYF. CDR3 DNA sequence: TGTGCCACCAGTGATTCGACTAACACAGATACGCAGTATTTT.